One and the same sample provided the 3 T cell receptor beta chains below, sequenced in a study of blood T cells in healthy people across ages. Alongside a J-beta primer mix, a sample-barcoded 5' primer served in a second PCR lasting about 7 to 11 cycles. Each CDR3 protein gets one entry after TCRdb re-called the 5' RACE reads with MiXCR. The sample lists approximately 1.5 million distinct CDR3 sequences, 30% to 40% occurring once. Input material: blood. These receptors were obtained from a woman younger than 45 in good health.

The chain carries TRBV2 and TRBJ2-7; no clear D. The CDR3 is 17 amino acids. V gave up 7 bases and J gave up 5 bases, with 27 bases separating them. Germline V gene sequence: CDR1 SNHLY, CDR2 FYNNEI. The CDR3 region has the DNA TGTGCCAGCACGCCCCCCTTGGTAGACTGGAGATCCCACGAGCAGTACTTC. Translation: CASTPPLVDWRSHEQYF.

This clonotype was counted only a few times. The rearrangement joins TRBV29-1 to TRBJ1-1, with no clear D. With 7 bases removed from V and 4 bases from J, the gap between germline ends came to 10 bases. CDR1 and CDR2 (germline): SQVTM, ANQGSEA. This CDR3 contains 11 residues. The CDR3 DNA follows: TGCAGCGGTTCGGTGGGCACTGAAGCTTTCTTT. It specifies CSGSVGTEAFF.

This clonotype was picked up a small number of times. V and J are TRBV6-6 and TRBJ2-1, with TRBD2 as a possible D gene (6 bases). The CDR3 spans 14 residues. Deletions cut 6 bases from V and 8 bases from J, with 17 bases between. The V gene's germline CDR1 is MNHNY and CDR2 SVGAGI (reference sequence). The CDR3 here is CASSNGGTTDEQFF. CDR3 bases: TGTGCCAGCAGCAACGGGGGTACCACTGATGAGCAGTTCTTC.